The sequence of this T cell receptor (beta chain) was determined in a study of CD8 T cells in Susac syndrome. Random hexamers were used to reverse transcribe the RNA input (about 0.45 to 1 ug). Multiplex PCR with immunoSEQ amplified the TCR beta CDR3 across 54 Vbeta and 13 Jbeta. TCRdb reanalysed the immunoSEQ multiplex PCR reads using MiXCR and keeps one entry per CDR3 protein. This table holds 100,000 to 150,000 distinct CDR3 sequences, roughly 92% found once. Sequenced input: CD4+ T cells from PBMCs. The source of this sequence is a human donor in good health.

As DNA, the CDR3 is TGTGCCAGTAGTGAAGACCCGGGACAGGGGCCAAGAGGCCAGTACTTC. It is translated as CASSEDPGQGPRGQYF. The genes are TRBV19 and TRBJ2-5; 10 nucleotides match TRBD1. Per the germline V gene, CDR1 is LNHDA and CDR2 is SQIVND (reference sequence). The CDR3 has 16 residues. Trimming cost V 5 bases and J 10 bases; bases outside gene matches: 16. Filled out from reference TRBV19 and TRBJ2-5, the complete variable domain reads DGGITQSPKYLFRKEGQNVTLSCEQNLNHDAMYWYRQDPGQGLRLIYYSQIVNDFQKGDIAEGYSVSREKKESFPLTVTSAQKNPTAFYLCASSEDPGQGPRGQYFGPGTRLLVL.